The clone carrying this TCR beta chain is medium-sized within its sample. The CDR3 is 15 amino acids. V shed 5 bases and J 6 bases; nucleotides not matched to a gene: 7. CDR1 is SNHLY and CDR2 is FYNNEI in the germline V gene. TCRdb keeps only in-frame clones here, not all; method: immunoSEQ multiplex PCR. This sample has tens of thousands of clones, with roughly nine tenths found just once. This record comes from a study of cytomegalovirus exposure and HLA in healthy donors. The origin of this receptor is a woman aged 18-29 years in good health and CMV-seropositive. Sequencing input: PBMCs. The chain couples TRBV2 to TRBJ2-3; 11 nucleotides align to TRBD2. CDR3 nucleotide sequence: TGTGCCAGCAGTCCGTATAGCGGGGGGGCTGATACGCAGTATTTT. Amino acids: CASSPYSGGADTQYF.